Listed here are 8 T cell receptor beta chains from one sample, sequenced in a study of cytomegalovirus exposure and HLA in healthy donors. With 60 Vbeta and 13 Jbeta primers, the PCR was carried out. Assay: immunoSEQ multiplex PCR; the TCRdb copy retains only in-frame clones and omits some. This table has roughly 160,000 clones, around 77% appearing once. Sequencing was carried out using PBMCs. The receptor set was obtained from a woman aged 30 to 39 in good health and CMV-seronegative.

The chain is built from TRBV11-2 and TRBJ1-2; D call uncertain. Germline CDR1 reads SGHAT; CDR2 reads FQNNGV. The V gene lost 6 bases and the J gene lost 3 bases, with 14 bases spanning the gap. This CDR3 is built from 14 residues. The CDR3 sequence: CASSLANGYYGYTF. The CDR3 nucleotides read TGTGCCAGCAGTTTGGCCAACGGGTACTATGGCTACACCTTC.

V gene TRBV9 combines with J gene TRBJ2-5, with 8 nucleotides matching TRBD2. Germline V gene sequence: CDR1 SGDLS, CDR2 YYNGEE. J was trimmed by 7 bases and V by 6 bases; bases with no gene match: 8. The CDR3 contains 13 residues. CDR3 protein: CASTGLGQGTQYF. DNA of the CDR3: TGTGCCAGCACGGGACTAGGCCAGGGGACCCAGTACTTC.

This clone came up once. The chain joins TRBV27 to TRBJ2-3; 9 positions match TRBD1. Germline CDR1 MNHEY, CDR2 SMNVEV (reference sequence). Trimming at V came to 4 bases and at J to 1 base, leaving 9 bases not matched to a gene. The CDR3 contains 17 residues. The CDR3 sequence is CASSSGSRTGGTDTQYF. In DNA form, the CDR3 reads TGTGCCAGCAGTTCCGGATCCCGGACAGGGGGCACAGATACGCAGTATTTT.

The CDR3 spells CSVPRAGANYGYTF. The CDR3 DNA follows: TGCAGCGTCCCCCGGGCGGGGGCTAACTATGGCTACACCTTC. The rearrangement uses TRBV29-1 and TRBJ1-2, with a tentative D call TRBD1 (5 bases). The germline V gene encodes CDR1 SQVTM and CDR2 ANQGSEA. V gave up 6 bases and J gave up 0 bases, with 14 bases separating them. The CDR3 is 14 residues long.

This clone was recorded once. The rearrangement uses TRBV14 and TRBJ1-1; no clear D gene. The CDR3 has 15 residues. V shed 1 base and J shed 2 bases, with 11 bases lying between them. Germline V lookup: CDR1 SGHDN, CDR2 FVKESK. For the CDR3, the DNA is TGTGCCAGCAGCCAAGGGCGGCGGGGAAACACTGAAGCTTTCTTT. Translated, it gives CASSQGRRGNTEAFF.

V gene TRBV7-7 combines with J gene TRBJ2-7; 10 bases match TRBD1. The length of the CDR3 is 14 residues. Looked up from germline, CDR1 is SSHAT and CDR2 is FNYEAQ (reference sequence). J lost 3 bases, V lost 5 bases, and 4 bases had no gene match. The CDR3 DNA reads TGTGCCAGCAGCCTGGGACAGGGGTACTACGAGCAGTACTTC. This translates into CASSLGQGYYEQYF.

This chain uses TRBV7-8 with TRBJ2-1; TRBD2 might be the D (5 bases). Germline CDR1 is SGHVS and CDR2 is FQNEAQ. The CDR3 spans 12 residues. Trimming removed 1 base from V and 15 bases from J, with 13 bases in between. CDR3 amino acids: CASSLVSEGRFF. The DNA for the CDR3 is TGTGCCAGCAGCTTAGTGTCTGAGGGCAGGTTCTTC. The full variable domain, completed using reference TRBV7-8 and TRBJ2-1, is GAGVSQSPRYKVAKRGQDVALRCDPISGHVSLFWYQQALGQGPEFLTYFQNEAQLDKSGLPSDRFFAERPEGSVSTLKIQRTQQEDSAVYLCASSLVSEGRFFGPGTRLTVL.

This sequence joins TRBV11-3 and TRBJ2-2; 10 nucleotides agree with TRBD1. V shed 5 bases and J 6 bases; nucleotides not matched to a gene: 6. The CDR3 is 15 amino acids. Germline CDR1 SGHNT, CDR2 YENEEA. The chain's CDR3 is CASSPGQGFAGELFF. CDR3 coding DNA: TGTGCCAGCAGCCCGGGACAGGGGTTTGCCGGGGAGCTGTTTTTT.